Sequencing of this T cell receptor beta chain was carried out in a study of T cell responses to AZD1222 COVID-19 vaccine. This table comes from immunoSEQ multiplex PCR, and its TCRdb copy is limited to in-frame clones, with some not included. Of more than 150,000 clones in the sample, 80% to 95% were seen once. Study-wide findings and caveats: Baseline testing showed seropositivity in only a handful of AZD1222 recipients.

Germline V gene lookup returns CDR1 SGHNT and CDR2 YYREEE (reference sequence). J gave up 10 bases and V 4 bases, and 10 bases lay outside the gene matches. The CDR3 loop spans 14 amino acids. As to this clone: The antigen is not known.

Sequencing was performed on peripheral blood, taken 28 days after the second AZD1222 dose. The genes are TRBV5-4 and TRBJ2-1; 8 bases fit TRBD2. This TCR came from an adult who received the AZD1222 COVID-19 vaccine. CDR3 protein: CASSGGERLAEQFF. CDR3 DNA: TGTGCCAGCAGCGGCGGGGAAAGACTAGCGGAGCAGTTCTTC.